This T cell receptor (beta chain) was documented in a study of T cell responses to AZD1222 COVID-19 vaccine. General study results and limits: Repertoires were sampled only after the peak T cell response. The donor group comprised mostly white British people and more females; the analysis possibly underestimated clonal diversity.

In regard to this clone: Its antigen is not known.

Trimming took off 7 bases at V and 8 bases at J, with 18 bases between the two ends. CDR1 and CDR2 (germline): SGHRS, YFSETQ. The CDR3 length is 13 residues. Profiled with immunoSEQ multiplex PCR; TCRdb holds only in-frame clones, not every one. Seen here are some 39,000 clones, about 90% observed once, and the top ten hold roughly 35%. Pooling of second doses given at about 4 or about 12 weeks was done. Sequenced material: peripheral blood, taken 28 days after the second AZD1222 dose. The chain joins TRBV5-1 to TRBJ1-2; D may be TRBD1 (6 bases). The receptor's source is an adult who received the AZD1222 COVID-19 vaccine. This chain's CDR3 is CASRTDSPQGYTF. CDR3 nucleotides: TGCGCCAGCCGGACAGATTCTCCTCAAGGCTACACCTTC.